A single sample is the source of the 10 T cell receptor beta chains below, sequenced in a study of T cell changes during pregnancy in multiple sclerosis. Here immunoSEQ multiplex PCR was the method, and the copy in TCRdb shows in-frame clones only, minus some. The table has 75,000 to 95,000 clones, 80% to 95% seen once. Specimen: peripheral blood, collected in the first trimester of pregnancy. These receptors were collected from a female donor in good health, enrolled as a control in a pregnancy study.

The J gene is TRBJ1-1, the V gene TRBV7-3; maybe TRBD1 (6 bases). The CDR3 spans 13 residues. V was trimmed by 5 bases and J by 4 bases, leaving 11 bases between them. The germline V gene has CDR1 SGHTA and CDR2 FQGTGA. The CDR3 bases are TGTGCCAGCAGCGGTCAGGGGAGCACTGAAGCTTTCTTT. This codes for CASSGQGSTEAFF. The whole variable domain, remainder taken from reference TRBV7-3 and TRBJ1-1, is GAGVSQTPSNKVTEKGKYVELRCDPISGHTALYWYRQSLGQGPEFLIYFQGTGAADDSGLPNDRFFAVRPEGSVSTLKIQRTERGDSAVYLCASSGQGSTEAFFGQGTRLTVV.

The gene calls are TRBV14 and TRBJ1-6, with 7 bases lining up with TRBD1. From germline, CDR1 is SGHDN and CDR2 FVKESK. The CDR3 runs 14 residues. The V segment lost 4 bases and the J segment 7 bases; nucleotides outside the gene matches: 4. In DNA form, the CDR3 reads TGTGCCAGCAGCCGATTGGACAGGAATTCACCCCTCCACTTT. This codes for CASSRLDRNSPLHF.

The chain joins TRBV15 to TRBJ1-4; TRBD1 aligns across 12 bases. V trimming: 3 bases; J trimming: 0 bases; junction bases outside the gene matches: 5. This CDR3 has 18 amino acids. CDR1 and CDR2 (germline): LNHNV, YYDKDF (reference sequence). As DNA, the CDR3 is TGTGCCACCAGCAGGGGGACAGGGGGCGATCCAACTAATGAAAAACTGTTTTTT. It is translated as CATSRGTGGDPTNEKLFF.

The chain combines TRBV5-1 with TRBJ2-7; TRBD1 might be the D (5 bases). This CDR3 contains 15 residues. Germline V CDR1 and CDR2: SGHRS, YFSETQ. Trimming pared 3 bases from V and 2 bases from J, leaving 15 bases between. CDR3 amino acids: CASSSSDSGAYEQYF. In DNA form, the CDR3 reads TGCGCCAGCAGCTCGTCCGACAGTGGGGCCTACGAGCAGTACTTC.

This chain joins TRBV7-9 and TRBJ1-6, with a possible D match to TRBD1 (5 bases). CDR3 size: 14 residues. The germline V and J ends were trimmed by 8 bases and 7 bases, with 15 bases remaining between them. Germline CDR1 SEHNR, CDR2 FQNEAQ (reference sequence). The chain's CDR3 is CASGWQGRNSPLHF. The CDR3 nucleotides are TGTGCCAGCGGCTGGCAGGGAAGGAATTCACCCCTCCACTTT. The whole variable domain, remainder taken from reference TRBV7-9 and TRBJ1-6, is DTGVSQNPRHKITKRGQNVTFRCDPISEHNRLYWYRQTLGQGPEFLTYFQNEAQLEKSRLLSDRFSAERPKGSFSTLEIQRTEQGDSAMYLCASGWQGRNSPLHFGNGTRLTVT.

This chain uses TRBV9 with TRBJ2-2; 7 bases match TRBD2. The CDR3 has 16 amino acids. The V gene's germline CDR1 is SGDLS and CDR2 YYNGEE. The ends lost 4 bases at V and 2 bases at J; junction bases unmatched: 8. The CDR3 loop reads CASSSLKRGNTGELFF. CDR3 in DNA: TGTGCCAGCAGCTCCCTTAAGCGGGGTAACACCGGGGAGCTGTTTTTT.

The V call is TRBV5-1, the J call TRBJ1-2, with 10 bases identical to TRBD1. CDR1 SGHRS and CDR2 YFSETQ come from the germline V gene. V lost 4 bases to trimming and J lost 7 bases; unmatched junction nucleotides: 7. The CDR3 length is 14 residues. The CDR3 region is CASSGRTGGSGYTF. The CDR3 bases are TGCGCCAGCAGCGGGAGGACAGGGGGGAGTGGCTACACCTTC.

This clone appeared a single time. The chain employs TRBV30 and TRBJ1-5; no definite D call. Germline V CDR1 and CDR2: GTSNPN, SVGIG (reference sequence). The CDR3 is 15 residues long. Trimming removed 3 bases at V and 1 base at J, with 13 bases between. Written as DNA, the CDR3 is TGTGCCTGGAGGGCCGGGTGGCCGAGCAATCAGCCCCAGCATTTT. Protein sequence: CAWRAGWPSNQPQHF.

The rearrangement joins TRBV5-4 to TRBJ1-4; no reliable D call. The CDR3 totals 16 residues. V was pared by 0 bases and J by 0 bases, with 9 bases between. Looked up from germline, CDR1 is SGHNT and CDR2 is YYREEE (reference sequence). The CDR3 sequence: CASSLGVAATNEKLFF. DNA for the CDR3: TGTGCCAGCAGCTTGGGCGTAGCAGCAACTAATGAAAAACTGTTTTTT.

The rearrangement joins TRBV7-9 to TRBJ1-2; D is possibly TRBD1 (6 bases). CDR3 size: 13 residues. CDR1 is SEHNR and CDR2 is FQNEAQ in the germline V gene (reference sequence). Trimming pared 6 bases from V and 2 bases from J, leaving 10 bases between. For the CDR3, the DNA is TGTGCCAGCAGACAGGGCCTGAACTATGGCTACACCTTC. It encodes CASRQGLNYGYTF.